Each of the 7 T cell receptor beta chains below was sequenced from the same sample in a study of cytomegalovirus exposure and HLA in healthy donors. Amplification used 60 Vbeta primers and 13 Jbeta primers. TCRdb's table, derived via immunoSEQ multiplex PCR, lists solely in-frame clones and lacks some. Found here are fewer than 140,000 clones, about 64% of them singletons; the top ten hold 2.8%. Sequenced input: PBMCs. The receptors were gathered from a female donor in good health and CMV-seronegative.

This sequence joins TRBV10-1 and TRBJ2-5; D perhaps matches TRBD2 (6 bases). The V and J ends lost 0 bases and 5 bases respectively, with 13 bases between them. Looked up from germline, CDR1 is WNHNN and CDR2 is SYGVQD (reference sequence). This CDR3 is 15 amino acids long. CDR3 DNA: TGCGCCAGCAGTGAGTCGGTCGGGGGTGCGGAGACCCAGTACTTC. It yields the protein CASSESVGGAETQYF.

The chain combines TRBV2 with TRBJ2-7, with 8 nucleotides matching TRBD2. Per the germline V gene, CDR1 is SNHLY and CDR2 is FYNNEI. This CDR3 comprises 14 residues. J lost 0 bases, V lost 8 bases, and 6 bases had no gene match. Written as DNA, the CDR3 is TGTGCCAGCTTACTAGCGGTGAGCTCCTACGAGCAGTACTTC. Protein sequence: CASLLAVSSYEQYF.

This clone was seen only once. Here the CDR3 reads CASSLTGAYTDTQYF. CDR3 nucleotide sequence: TGTGCCAGCAGTTTAACGGGAGCCTACACAGATACGCAGTATTTT. V gene TRBV27 combines with J gene TRBJ2-3; maybe TRBD2 (6 bases). Germline V gives CDR1 MNHEY, CDR2 SMNVEV (reference sequence). The CDR3 covers 15 residues. Trimming took off 2 bases at V and 2 bases at J, with 11 bases between the two ends.

This clone was observed once. One end of the junction does not line up with germline, which may come from a read error. The chain has TRBV11-3 and TRBJ2-7, with 11 bases aligning to TRBD2. The CDR3 sequence is 15 residues long. Germline V gives CDR1 SGHNT, CDR2 YENEEA. CDR3 amino acids: CASSLGGTSGGGGNF. In nucleotides, the CDR3 is TGTGCCAGCAGCTTAGGAGGGACTAGCGGCGGAGGCGGAAACTTC.

V and J are TRBV4-1 and TRBJ2-7; possibly TRBD1 for D (6 bases). In germline, CDR1 is MGHRA, CDR2 YSYEKL. The CDR3 runs to 13 residues. Trimming left V 4 bases short and J 4 bases short, with 11 bases between. DNA of the CDR3: TGCGCCAGCAGCCCAACAGGGAGATACGAGCAGTACTTC. Its translation: CASSPTGRYEQYF.

The V call is TRBV5-6, the J call TRBJ2-1, with D tentatively TRBD1 (5 bases). The CDR3 is made up of 14 amino acids. CDR1 is SGHDT and CDR2 is YYEEEE in the germline V gene. Trimming removed 0 bases from V and 4 bases from J, with 8 bases in between. The CDR3 DNA is TGTGCCAGCAGCTTGGAGGGGCGATACAATGAGCAGTTCTTC. Translation: CASSLEGRYNEQFF.

V and J are TRBV7-8 and TRBJ2-3; a weak D match, TRBD1 (6 bases). V was cut by 5 bases and J by 0 bases, with 18 bases left in between. The CDR3 is made up of 17 amino acids. Germline V gene data show CDR1 as SGHVS and CDR2 as FQNEAQ. DNA of the CDR3: TGTGCCAGCAGCGCCACAACGCTGACAGGAAGCACAGATACGCAGTATTTT. It is translated as CASSATTLTGSTDTQYF. The full variable domain, with the rest looked up from reference TRBV7-8 and TRBJ2-3, is GAGVSQSPRYKVAKRGQDVALRCDPISGHVSLFWYQQALGQGPEFLTYFQNEAQLDKSGLPSDRFFAERPEGSVSTLKIQRTQQEDSAVYLCASSATTLTGSTDTQYFGPGTRLTVL.